The 32 T cell receptor beta chains given below trace back to one sample, sequenced in a study of CD8 T cells in ankylosing spondylitis. TCRdb itself ran the 5' RACE reads through MiXCR, one entry per CDR3 protein. The sample consists of 200,000 to 250,000 distinct CDR3 sequences, roughly 25% of them appearing once. Sequencing was done on a sample of blood, either unsorted or a sorted T cell fraction (not recorded which). These receptors were collected from a male donor with ankylosing spondylitis or in good health (not recorded which).

This clonotype was seen ten or more times. The chain recombines TRBV12-3 or TRBV12-4 with TRBJ1-2, with 8 bases lining up with TRBD1. CDR3 length: 13 amino acids. The trim removed 5 bases at V and 3 bases at J, leaving 2 bases unmatched. The CDR3 DNA follows: TGTGCCAGCAGTGGGGACAGGTACTATGGCTACACCTTC. Protein product: CASSGDRYYGYTF.

Points on this clonotype: Since a much larger clone is just one base distant, this may be a read error. The chain carries TRBV6-5 and TRBJ2-5; possibly TRBD1 or TRBD2 for D (5 bases each). Looked up from germline, CDR1 is MNHEY and CDR2 is SVGAGI. The CDR3 has 12 residues. The CDR3 sequence is CASSPSMGTRYF. The CDR3 coding sequence is TGTGCCAGCAGTCCTTCGATGGGGACCCGGTACTTC.

This clonotype was seen repeatedly, ten times or more. V usage is TRBV4-3 and J usage is TRBJ1-1; 7 bases agree with TRBD1. The V segment lost 4 bases and the J segment 8 bases; nucleotides outside the gene matches: 7. The CDR3 runs 13 residues. Per germline, CDR1 LGHNA and CDR2 YSLEER. DNA of the CDR3: TGCGCCAGCAGCCTACGACAGGGAGCAGAAGCTTTCTTT. Amino acid sequence: CASSLRQGAEAFF.

The V call is TRBV28, the J call TRBJ2-2; 10 nucleotides line up with TRBD2. The CDR3 length is 16 residues. The V gene end was trimmed by 5 bases and the J gene end by 4 bases; junction bases not matched to a gene: 7. Germline-derived CDR1 and CDR2 are MDHEN and SYDVKM. The CDR3 DNA reads as TGTGCCAGCAGTCCCCCAGCGGGAGGGGGCACCGGGGAGCTGTTTTTT. Protein sequence: CASSPPAGGGTGELFF.

This rearrangement joins TRBV6-1 to TRBJ2-1, with 10 bases fitting TRBD1. V was clipped by 5 bases and J by 7 bases; unmatched bases: 11. This CDR3 region has 16 residues. The germline V gene has CDR1 MNHNS and CDR2 SASEGT. This CDR3 reads CASSQPGQGLENEQFF. The CDR3 region has the DNA TGTGCCAGCAGTCAACCGGGACAGGGGTTGGAAAATGAGCAGTTCTTC.

The genes are TRBV6-1 and TRBJ2-7; 13 bases fit TRBD2. CDR1 is MNHNS, CDR2 SASEGT, per germline. V gave up 8 bases and J gave up 5 bases; unmatched junction bases: 9. The CDR3 is made up of 15 amino acids. CDR3 sequence (DNA): TGTGCCAGCTCACCCGGGACTAGCGGGACCAACGAGCAGTACTTC. It translates to CASSPGTSGTNEQYF.

There are many counts of this clonotype. The chain carries TRBV27 and TRBJ1-2; TRBD1 is a possible D gene (6 bases). The CDR3 has 12 residues. CDR1 and CDR2 (germline): MNHEY, SMNVEV (reference sequence). V lost 7 bases and J 8 bases, leaving 14 bases between the germline ends. The CDR3 region has the DNA TGTGCCAGCAAAGGGGGGGCGGGAGGCTACACCTTC. This encodes CASKGGAGGYTF.

This clonotype was detected many times. J is TRBJ1-2 and V is TRBV4-1; D is undetermined. Germline V gene data show CDR1 as MGHRA and CDR2 as YSYEKL. The CDR3 extends over 14 amino acids. Deletions cut 4 bases from V and 4 bases from J, with 13 bases between. The CDR3 region is CASSRIGGSYGYTF. The DNA of the CDR3 is TGCGCCAGCAGCCGGATAGGTGGGTCCTATGGCTACACCTTC.

This clonotype has just one count. This rearrangement joins TRBV7-9 to TRBJ1-1, with TRBD1 matching over 7 bases. The CDR3 extends over 14 amino acids. The germline CDR1 and CDR2 sequences are SEHNR and FQNEAQ (reference sequence). V shed 3 bases, J shed 5 bases, and the junction held 6 bases outside the gene matches. DNA of the CDR3: TGTGCCAGCAGCTTGGGACAGCAGGGAACTGAAGCTTTCTTT. Translating it yields CASSLGQQGTEAFF.

The genes are TRBV3-1 and TRBJ1-1; a possible D gene is TRBD1 (5 bases). The ends were cut back, 5 bases at V and 2 bases at J, with 12 bases in the middle. The germline gives CDR1 LGHDT, CDR2 YNNKEL (reference sequence). The CDR3 extends over 14 amino acids. Here the CDR3 reads CASSEPGRNTEAFF. CDR3 sequence (DNA): TGTGCCAGCAGCGAGCCGGGACGCAACACTGAAGCTTTCTTT.

This chain joins TRBV12-3 or TRBV12-4 and TRBJ1-5; D gene unclear. V dropped 1 base and J dropped 3 bases, with 10 bases sitting between them. This CDR3 is built from 15 residues. The CDR3 region is CASSLGLSFNQPQHF. CDR3 DNA sequence: TGTGCCAGCAGTTTAGGTCTGAGTTTCAATCAGCCCCAGCATTTT.

At least ten counts were recorded for this clonotype. The chain has TRBV29-1 and TRBJ1-4, with a weak D call TRBD1 (5 bases). Trimming cost V 6 bases and J 7 bases, with 12 bases left between them. CDR3 length: 12 amino acids. Germline CDR1 is SQVTM and CDR2 is ANQGSEA. This CDR3 is CSVTPGGEKLFF. The CDR3, as DNA: TGCAGCGTGACTCCGGGGGGTGAAAAACTGTTTTTT.

The table lists this clonotype with many counts. The chain carries TRBV12-3 or TRBV12-4 and TRBJ2-3, with 7 bases identical to TRBD2. The length of the CDR3 is 13 residues. Trimming took 10 bases from V and 5 from J; bases not matched to a gene: 9. The CDR3 bases are TGTGCCATCAGCAGGACTAGTGGAGATACGCAGTATTTT. It encodes CAISRTSGDTQYF.

The gene calls are TRBV20-1 and TRBJ1-2, with 8 nucleotides matching TRBD1. V trimming: 3 bases; J trimming: 5 bases; junction bases outside the gene matches: 5. The germline V gene has CDR1 DFQATT and CDR2 SNEGSKA (reference sequence). The CDR3 contains 13 residues. CDR3 coding DNA: TGCAGTGCTAGGCAGGGGGCAGGGTATGGCTACACCTTC. Its translation is CSARQGAGYGYTF.

The chain employs TRBV20-1 and TRBJ2-7, with 7 bases fitting TRBD2. The junction had 2 bases not matched to a gene; V was cut back by 4 bases and J by 2 bases. Germline CDR1 DFQATT, CDR2 SNEGSKA (reference sequence). The CDR3 has 12 amino acids. The CDR3 region has the DNA TGCAGTGCTATGCGGGAGACCTACGAGCAGTACTTC. This sequence encodes CSAMRETYEQYF.

This clonotype was counted a few times. The chain uses TRBV20-1 and TRBJ2-1, with a weak D call TRBD2 (5 bases). CDR3 length: 12 residues. CDR1 DFQATT and CDR2 SNEGSKA come from the germline V gene (reference sequence). The V end was cut by 5 bases, the J end by 5 bases, with 10 bases between. In nucleotides, the CDR3 is TGCAGTGCTGCCCCGGGAAACAATGAGCAGTTCTTC. It specifies CSAAPGNNEQFF.

This clonotype has ten or more counts. This chain connects TRBV6-5 to TRBJ1-3, with D uncertain. V gave up 0 bases and J gave up 8 bases, with 14 bases separating them. The germline gives CDR1 MNHEY, CDR2 SVGAGI. The CDR3 is 15 residues long. The CDR3, as DNA: TGTGCCAGCAGTTACTCCAGTGGGTTGAAAGACACCATATATTTT. Encoded protein: CASSYSSGLKDTIYF.

This clonotype was seen at least ten times. The chain joins TRBV9 to TRBJ2-1; D is unresolved. The CDR3 runs 11 residues. V lost 4 bases to trimming and J lost 10 bases, with 9 bases between them. Per germline, CDR1 SGDLS and CDR2 YYNGEE. DNA of the CDR3: TGTGCCAGCAGCCCCGACATCGAGCAGTTCTTC. It is translated as CASSPDIEQFF.

The chain employs TRBV20-1 and TRBJ1-6; D possibly corresponds to TRBD1 (5 bases). Per the germline V gene, CDR1 is DFQATT and CDR2 is SNEGSKA (reference sequence). V was shortened by 3 bases and J by 1 base, with 19 bases between the two germline ends. The CDR3 is 18 amino acids. This chain's CDR3 is CSARAWGKEGSYNSPLHF. In DNA form, the CDR3 reads TGCAGTGCTAGGGCTTGGGGCAAGGAGGGATCCTATAATTCACCCCTCCACTTT.

This clonotype was observed a few times. V and J are TRBV4-3 and TRBJ2-5, with D perhaps assigned TRBD1 or TRBD2 (5 bases each). This CDR3 comprises 16 residues. In germline, CDR1 is LGHNA, CDR2 YSLEER. With 0 bases removed from V and 5 bases from J, the gap between germline ends came to 16 bases. The DNA of the CDR3 is TGCGCCAGCAGCCAAGAGCCCGGGACGAGGCGGGAGACCCAGTACTTC. Translated, it gives CASSQEPGTRRETQYF.

This clonotype was recorded a few times. The chain employs TRBV5-1 and TRBJ2-2, with TRBD1 as a possible D gene (6 bases). Trimming cost V 5 bases and J 6 bases, with 14 bases left between them. Per the germline V gene, CDR1 is SGHRS and CDR2 is YFSETQ. The CDR3 length is 14 residues. The chain's CDR3 is CASSPQGLSGELFF. CDR3 DNA: TGCGCCAGCAGTCCACAGGGTTTATCCGGGGAGCTGTTTTTT.

This clonotype was seen repeatedly, ten times or more. The chain employs TRBV27 and TRBJ2-3; the D gene is possibly TRBD2 (7 bases). The CDR3 runs 13 residues. The germline V gene encodes CDR1 MNHEY and CDR2 SMNVEV (reference sequence). V lost 10 bases, J lost 5 bases, and 16 bases lay in between. The CDR3 nucleotides are TGTGCCACCCGGGGGGCGGGAGAAGATACGCAGTATTTT. It codes for CATRGAGEDTQYF.

The chain carries TRBV25-1 and TRBJ1-6; TRBD1 agrees at 7 bases. The germline CDR1 and CDR2 sequences are MGHDK and SYGVNS. The V gene end was trimmed by 5 bases and the J gene end by 7 bases; junction bases not matched to a gene: 8. CDR3 length equals 15 residues. The CDR3 region is CASSRLADRNSPLHF. CDR3 DNA: TGTGCCAGCAGTCGCCTAGCGGACAGGAATTCACCCCTCCACTTT.

V is TRBV5-4 and J is TRBJ1-1; D possibly corresponds to TRBD1 (5 bases). The CDR3 is 15 residues long. The ends were cut back, 0 bases at V and 6 bases at J, with 15 bases in the middle. Per the germline V gene, CDR1 is SGHNT and CDR2 is YYREEE (reference sequence). The CDR3 region is CASSLERGGRPEAFF. The CDR3, as DNA: TGTGCCAGCAGCTTGGAGAGGGGTGGGAGACCTGAAGCTTTCTTT.

This clonotype was detected ten times or more. V gene TRBV6-1 combines with J gene TRBJ2-2; no clear D. The CDR3 is made up of 14 amino acids. The V gene's germline CDR1 is MNHNS and CDR2 SASEGT. The germline V and J ends were trimmed by 5 bases and 6 bases, with 13 bases remaining between them. CDR3 protein: CASSPTTQPGELFF. CDR3 nucleotides: TGTGCCAGCAGTCCTACGACCCAACCCGGGGAGCTGTTTTTT.

This clonotype occurred many times. The V call is TRBV12-3 or TRBV12-4, the J call TRBJ2-7; 10 bases match TRBD2. J lost 6 bases, V lost 5 bases, and 7 bases had no gene match. The CDR3 extends over 14 amino acids. As DNA, the CDR3 is TGTGCCAGCAGTGCTCTAGCGGGAGACCTCGAGCAGTACTTC. As protein: CASSALAGDLEQYF.

The chain carries TRBV24-1 and TRBJ2-5; 7 nucleotides align to TRBD1. V lost 7 bases, J lost 5 bases, and 12 bases stayed unmatched. The CDR3 runs 15 residues. CDR1 is KGHDR, CDR2 SFDVKD, per germline. The CDR3 nucleotides read TGTGCCACCAGGGGGGCTGAGGGGGCAGCGGAGACCCAGTACTTC. Protein product: CATRGAEGAAETQYF.

This clonotype was counted only a few times. The chain carries TRBV11-2 and TRBJ2-5; D perhaps matches TRBD2 (6 bases). This CDR3 comprises 15 residues. Trimming took 1 base from V and 5 from J, leaving 14 bases between them. Germline CDR1 and CDR2: SGHAT and FQNNGV. CDR3 sequence reads: CASSLGTAGRETQYF. The CDR3, as DNA: TGTGCCAGCAGCTTAGGGACGGCGGGAAGGGAGACCCAGTACTTC.

The count of this clonotype is one. The rearrangement links TRBV20-1 to TRBJ1-2; maybe TRBD1 (5 bases). The V and J ends lost 3 bases and 7 bases respectively, with 12 bases between them. The germline CDR1 and CDR2 sequences are DFQATT and SNEGSKA (reference sequence). The CDR3 loop spans 12 amino acids. DNA for the CDR3: TGCAGTGCTAGCGTGGGGCTTGGTGGCTACACCTTC. Its protein product is CSASVGLGGYTF.

Ten or more counts support this clonotype. This chain connects TRBV5-5 to TRBJ2-2; D ambiguous. Per the germline V gene, CDR1 is SGHKS and CDR2 is YYEKEE (reference sequence). V lost 2 bases and J 5 bases, leaving 10 bases between the germline ends. The CDR3 extends over 14 amino acids. The CDR3 nucleotides read TGTGCCAGCAGCTTTATAGGGAATACCGGGGAGCTGTTTTTT. The encoded protein is CASSFIGNTGELFF.

The V gene is TRBV5-6, the J gene TRBJ2-4; 8 nucleotides line up with TRBD1. CDR1 SGHDT and CDR2 YYEEEE come from the germline V gene. The CDR3 spans 16 residues. V gave up 3 bases and J gave up 1 base; unmatched junction bases: 6. The CDR3 here is CASSSRGLRAKNIQYF. The CDR3 DNA sequence: TGTGCCAGCAGCTCCAGGGGGCTTCGGGCCAAAAACATTCAGTACTTC.

This clonotype appeared many times. This sequence joins TRBV7-2 and TRBJ2-1, with D possibly matching TRBD2 (5 bases). Germline loops: CDR1 SGHTA, CDR2 FQGNSA. Trimming removed 3 bases from V and 4 bases from J, with 19 bases in between. This CDR3 has 17 residues. CDR3 sequence: CASSFYGIEYKYNEQFF. In DNA form, the CDR3 reads TGTGCCAGCAGCTTTTACGGGATCGAATACAAATACAATGAGCAGTTCTTC.